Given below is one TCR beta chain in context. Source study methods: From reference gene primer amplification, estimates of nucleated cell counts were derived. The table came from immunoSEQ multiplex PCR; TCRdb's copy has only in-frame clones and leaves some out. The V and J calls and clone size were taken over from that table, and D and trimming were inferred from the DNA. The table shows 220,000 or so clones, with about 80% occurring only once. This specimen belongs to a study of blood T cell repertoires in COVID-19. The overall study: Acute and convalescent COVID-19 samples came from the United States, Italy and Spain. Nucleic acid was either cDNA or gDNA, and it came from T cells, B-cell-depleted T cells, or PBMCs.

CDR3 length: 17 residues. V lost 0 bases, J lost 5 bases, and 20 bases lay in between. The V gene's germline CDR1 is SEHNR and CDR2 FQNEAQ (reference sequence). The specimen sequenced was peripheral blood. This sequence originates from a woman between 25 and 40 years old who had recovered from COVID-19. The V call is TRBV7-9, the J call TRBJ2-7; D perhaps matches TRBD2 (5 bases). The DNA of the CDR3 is TGTGCCAGCAGCTTAGCAGGAGCGGAGATCCTAAGGAACGAGCAGTACTTC. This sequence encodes CASSLAGAEILRNEQYF.